This record concerns one T cell receptor (beta chain) sequence. TCRdb's copy holds only in-frame clones and misses some; the assay was immunoSEQ multiplex PCR. The sample has about 70,000 clones, roughly 92% seen once. Per the germline V gene, CDR1 is MNHEY and CDR2 is SVGAGI. The CDR3 runs 13 residues. V lost 4 bases and J 7 bases, leaving 13 bases between the germline ends. The record originates from a study of technical replicates of blood from a few donors. The chain has TRBV6-5 and TRBJ2-5, with D uncertain. Sequenced sample: T cells isolated from PBMCs. The receptor comes from a human donor in good health. The CDR3 sequence: CASSSRQVVTQYF. CDR3 nucleotides: TGTGCCAGCAGTTCTCGGCAGGTGGTGACCCAGTACTTC.